This T cell receptor beta chain was recovered during a study of regulatory T cells in long-lasting Graves disease. Regarding the study as a whole: Persistent Graves' patients had lower TCR diversity than newly diagnosed ones. It was possible that the small sample size reduced accuracy.

V lost 3 bases to trimming and J lost 1 base, with 9 bases between them. Per germline, CDR1 LGHDT and CDR2 YNNKEL (reference sequence). The CDR3 is made up of 14 amino acids. As for time point: persistent/refractory GD, antithyroid drugs over 5 years with positive TRAb. Making the TCR library involved RNA that had been extracted from PBMCs. With respect to this clonotype: Its antigen is undetermined. A much larger clone lies a single base off, so this may be a read error.

Researchers made TCR beta libraries by using iRepertoire HTBI primers and running Arm-PCR on CDR3 regions. TCRdb used MiXCR to reprocess the multiplex PCR reads, holding one entry per CDR3 protein. The sample consists of 500,000 to 700,000 distinct CDR3 sequences, around 30% of them appearing once. The sequencing here drew on peripheral blood mononuclear cells (PBMCs), taken when the disease was refractory, from a patient treated with antithyroid drugs. The sequence derives from a female donor with Graves disease. The J gene is TRBJ2-5, the V gene TRBV3-1, with D unresolved. CDR3 protein: CASSQRSSQETQYF. Here the CDR3 DNA reads TGTGCCAGCAGCCAGCGGTCCTCCCAAGAGACCCAGTACTTC.